This T cell receptor beta chain was documented in a study of T-cell memory formation after mild COVID-19. Study-level points and caveats: Pre-infection memory harbored some responding clones, suggesting cross-reactive memory joined.

This clonotype was picked up many times. Antigen: not known. The germline V gene has CDR1 LGHNA and CDR2 YSLEER. The CDR3 runs to 16 residues. V gave up 3 bases and J gave up 4 bases; unmatched junction bases: 5. TCRdb re-derived calls from the 5' RACE reads in MiXCR, one entry per CDR3 protein. The data hold roughly 110,000 distinct CDR3 sequences, with roughly an eighth observed a single time. The sequencing input was PBMCs or a T cell subset sorted from them (not recorded which). The source of this sequence is an adult woman who had mild COVID-19 (a few samples of this study predate the infection). Cell type and time point are not known. This chain joins TRBV4-3 and TRBJ2-1, with 11 bases aligning to TRBD2. The CDR3 DNA sequence: TGCGCCAGCAGCCAGGGAGGGACTAGCGGTTACAATGAGCAGTTCTTC. The encoded protein is CASSQGGTSGYNEQFF.